This T cell receptor (beta chain) derives from a study of control samples from healthy donors and cancer patients. Repertoires were generated with immunoSEQ multiplex PCR, while TCRdb's copy carries only in-frame clones and drops some. The table has around 120,000 clones, about 91% seen once; the top ten hold 3.4%. V shed 3 bases and J shed 6 bases, with 15 bases lying between them. The V gene's germline CDR1 is SGHTA and CDR2 FQGNSA. CDR3 length: 15 residues. The V gene is TRBV7-2, the J gene TRBJ1-5, with D possibly matching TRBD1 (5 bases). The sequence was collected from a man in his forties in good health. Sequenced material: blood. The CDR3 DNA is TGTGCCAGCAGCTTGACAGCCGGGCTGGGTCAGCCCCAGCATTTT. As protein: CASSLTAGLGQPQHF.